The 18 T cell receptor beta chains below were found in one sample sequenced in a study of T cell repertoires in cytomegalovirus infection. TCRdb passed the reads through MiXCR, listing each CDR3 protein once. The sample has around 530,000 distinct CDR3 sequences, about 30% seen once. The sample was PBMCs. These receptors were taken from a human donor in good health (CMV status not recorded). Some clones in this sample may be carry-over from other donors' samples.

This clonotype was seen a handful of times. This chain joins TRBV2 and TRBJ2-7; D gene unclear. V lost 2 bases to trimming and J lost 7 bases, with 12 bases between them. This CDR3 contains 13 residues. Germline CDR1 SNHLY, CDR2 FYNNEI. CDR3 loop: CASSEQVVSEQYF. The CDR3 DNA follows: TGTGCCAGCAGTGAACAGGTAGTAAGTGAGCAGTACTTC.

The CDR3 DNA reads as TGTGCCAGCAGGCGAACAGGCCTCTCCTACGAGCAGTACTTC. It translates to CASRRTGLSYEQYF. The V gene is TRBV6-5, the J gene TRBJ2-7; a possible D gene is TRBD1 (5 bases). Deletions cut 6 bases from V and 0 bases from J, with 12 bases between. This CDR3 contains 14 residues. From germline, CDR1 is MNHEY and CDR2 SVGAGI.

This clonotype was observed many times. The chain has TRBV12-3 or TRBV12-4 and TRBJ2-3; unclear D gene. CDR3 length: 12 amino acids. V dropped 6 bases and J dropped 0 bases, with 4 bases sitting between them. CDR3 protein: CASSFSTDTQYF. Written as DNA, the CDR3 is TGTGCCAGCAGCTTTAGCACAGATACGCAGTATTTT.

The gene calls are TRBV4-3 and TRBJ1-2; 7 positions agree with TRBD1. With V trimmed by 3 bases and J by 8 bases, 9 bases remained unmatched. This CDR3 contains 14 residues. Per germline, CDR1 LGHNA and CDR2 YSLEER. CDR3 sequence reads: CASSHLDRSVGYTF. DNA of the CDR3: TGCGCCAGCAGCCATCTGGACAGGTCGGTCGGCTACACCTTC.

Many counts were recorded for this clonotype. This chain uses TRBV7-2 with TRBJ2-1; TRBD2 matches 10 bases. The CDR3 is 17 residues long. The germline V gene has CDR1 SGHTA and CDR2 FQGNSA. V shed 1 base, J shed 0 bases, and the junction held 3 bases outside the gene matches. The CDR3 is CASSLGSSGSSYNEQFF. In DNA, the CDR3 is TGTGCCAGCAGCTTAGGGTCTAGCGGGAGCTCCTACAATGAGCAGTTCTTC.

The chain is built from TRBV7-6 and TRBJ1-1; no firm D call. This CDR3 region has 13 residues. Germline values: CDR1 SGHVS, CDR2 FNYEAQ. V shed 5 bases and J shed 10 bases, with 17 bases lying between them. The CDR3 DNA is TGTGCCAGCAGCCCCCGGGAGGGAGCCGTAGCTTTCTTT. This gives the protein CASSPREGAVAFF.

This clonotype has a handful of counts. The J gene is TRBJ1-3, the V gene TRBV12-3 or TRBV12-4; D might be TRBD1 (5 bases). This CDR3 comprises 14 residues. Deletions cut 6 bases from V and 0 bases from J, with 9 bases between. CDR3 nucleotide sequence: TGTGCCAGCAGAGGGGTCTTCTCTGGAAACACCATATATTTT. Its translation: CASRGVFSGNTIYF.

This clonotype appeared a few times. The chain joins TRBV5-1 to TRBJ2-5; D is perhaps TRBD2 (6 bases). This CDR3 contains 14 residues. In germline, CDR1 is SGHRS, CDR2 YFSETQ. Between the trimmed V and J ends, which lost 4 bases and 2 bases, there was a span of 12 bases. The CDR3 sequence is CASSPDYSQETQYF. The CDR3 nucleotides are TGCGCCAGCAGCCCGGACTATTCTCAAGAGACCCAGTACTTC.

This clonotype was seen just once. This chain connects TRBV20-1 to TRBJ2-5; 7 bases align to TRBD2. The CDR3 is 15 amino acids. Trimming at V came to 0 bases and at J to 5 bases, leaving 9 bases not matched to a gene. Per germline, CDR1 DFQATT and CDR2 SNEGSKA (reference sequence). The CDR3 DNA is TGCAGTGCTAGAGATGGCGGGGAGGGGTGGGAGACCCAGTACTTC. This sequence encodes CSARDGGEGWETQYF.

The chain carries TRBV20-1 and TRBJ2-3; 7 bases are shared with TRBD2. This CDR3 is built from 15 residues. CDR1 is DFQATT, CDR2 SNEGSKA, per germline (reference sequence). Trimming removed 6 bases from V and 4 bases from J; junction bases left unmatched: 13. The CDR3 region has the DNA TGCAGTGCGGCCCCTAGCGGTCAGAGGGCAGATACGCAGTATTTT. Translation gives CSAAPSGQRADTQYF.

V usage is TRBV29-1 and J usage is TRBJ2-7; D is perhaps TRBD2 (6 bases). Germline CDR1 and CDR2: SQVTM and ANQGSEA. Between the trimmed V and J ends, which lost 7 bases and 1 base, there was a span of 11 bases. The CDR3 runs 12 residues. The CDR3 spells CSAKTSSYEQYF. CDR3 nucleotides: TGCAGCGCTAAGACTAGTTCCTACGAGCAGTACTTC.

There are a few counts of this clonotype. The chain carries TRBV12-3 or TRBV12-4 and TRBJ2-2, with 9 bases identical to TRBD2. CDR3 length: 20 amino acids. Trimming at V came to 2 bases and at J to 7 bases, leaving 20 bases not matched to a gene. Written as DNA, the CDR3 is TGTGCCAGCAGTTTACCCGAATTGACGGTAGCGGGAGAATCGGACGGGGAGCTGTTTTTT. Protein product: CASSLPELTVAGESDGELFF.

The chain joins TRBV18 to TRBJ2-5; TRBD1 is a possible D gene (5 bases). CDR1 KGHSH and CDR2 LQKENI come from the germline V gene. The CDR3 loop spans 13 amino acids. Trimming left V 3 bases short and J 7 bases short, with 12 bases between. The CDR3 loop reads CASSPRREGTQYF. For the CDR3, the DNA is TGTGCCAGCTCACCGCGCAGGGAAGGGACCCAGTACTTC.

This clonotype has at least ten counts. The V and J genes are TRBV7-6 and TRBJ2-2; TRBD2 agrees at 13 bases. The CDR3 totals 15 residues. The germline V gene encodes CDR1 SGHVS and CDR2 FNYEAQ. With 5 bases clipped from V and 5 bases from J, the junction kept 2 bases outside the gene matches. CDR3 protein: CASSRTSGRTGELFF. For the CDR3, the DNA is TGTGCCAGCAGCCGGACTAGCGGGAGAACCGGGGAGCTGTTTTTT. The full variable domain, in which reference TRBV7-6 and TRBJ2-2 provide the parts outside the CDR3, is GAGVSQSPRYKVTKRGQDVALRCDPISGHVSLYWYRQALGQGPEFLTYFNYEAQQDKSGLPNDRFSAERPEGSISTLTIQRTEQRDSAMYRCASSRTSGRTGELFFGEGSRLTVL.

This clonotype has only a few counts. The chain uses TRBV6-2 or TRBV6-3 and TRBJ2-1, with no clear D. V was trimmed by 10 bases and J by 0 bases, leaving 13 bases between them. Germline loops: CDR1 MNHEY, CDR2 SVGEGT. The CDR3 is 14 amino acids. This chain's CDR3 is CATQLASSYNEQFF. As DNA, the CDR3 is TGTGCCACCCAGCTGGCAAGCTCCTACAATGAGCAGTTCTTC.

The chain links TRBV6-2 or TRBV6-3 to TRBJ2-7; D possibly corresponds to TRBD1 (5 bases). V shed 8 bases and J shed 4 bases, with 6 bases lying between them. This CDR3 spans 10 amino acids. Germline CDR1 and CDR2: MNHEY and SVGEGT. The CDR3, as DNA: TGTGCCAGCGGACATTACGAGCAGTACTTC. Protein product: CASGHYEQYF.

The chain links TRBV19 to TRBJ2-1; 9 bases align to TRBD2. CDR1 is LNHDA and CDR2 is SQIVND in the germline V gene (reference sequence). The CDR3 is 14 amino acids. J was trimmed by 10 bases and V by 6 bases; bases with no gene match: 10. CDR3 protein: CASSTGGRDGEQFF. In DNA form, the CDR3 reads TGTGCCAGTAGCACCGGCGGGAGGGATGGCGAGCAGTTCTTC.

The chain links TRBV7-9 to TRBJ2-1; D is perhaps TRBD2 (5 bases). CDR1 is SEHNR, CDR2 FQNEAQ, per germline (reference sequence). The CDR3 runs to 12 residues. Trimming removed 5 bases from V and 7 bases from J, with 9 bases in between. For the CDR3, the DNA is TGTGCCAGCAGCGGAACGGGGAATGAGCAGTTCTTC. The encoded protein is CASSGTGNEQFF.